These 3 T cell receptor beta chains originate from one sample sequenced in a study of PD-L1 blockade in urothelial cancer. The data were produced by immunoSEQ multiplex PCR, yet TCRdb's version contains in-frame clones alone and is incomplete. The sample holds about 88,000 clones, approximately 90% seen once. The sequencing here drew on PBMCs, taken around atezolizumab (anti-PD-L1) treatment. These receptors all stem from a man aged 60-69 years with urothelial cancer.

A single count supports this clone. The J gene is TRBJ2-6, the V gene TRBV7-8; D gene uncertain. V lost 8 bases to trimming and J lost 0 bases, with 14 bases between them. Germline CDR1 is SGHVS and CDR2 is FQNEAQ. This CDR3 has 16 amino acids. The CDR3 loop is CASARMGLSGANVLTF. The CDR3 bases are TGTGCCAGCGCACGAATGGGCCTCTCTGGGGCCAACGTCCTGACTTTC.

This chain connects TRBV7-2 to TRBJ1-4, with 7 nucleotides matching TRBD1. This CDR3 is built from 12 residues. Trimming took 6 bases from V and 13 from J; bases not matched to a gene: 8. CDR1 and CDR2 (germline): SGHTA, FQGNSA. This CDR3 is CASSQLQGRLFF. CDR3 in DNA: TGTGCCAGCAGTCAATTACAGGGGAGACTGTTTTTT.

This clone has only a few counts. Other DNA sequences from this sample encode an identical CDR3 as well. V gene TRBV4-1 combines with J gene TRBJ1-2; possibly TRBD1 for D (5 bases). The CDR3 has 14 residues. V lost 0 bases and J 4 bases, leaving 9 bases between the germline ends. CDR1 is MGHRA, CDR2 YSYEKL, per germline. The CDR3 loop reads CASSQERGSYGYTF. The CDR3 bases are TGCGCCAGCAGCCAAGAACGGGGGAGCTATGGCTACACCTTC.